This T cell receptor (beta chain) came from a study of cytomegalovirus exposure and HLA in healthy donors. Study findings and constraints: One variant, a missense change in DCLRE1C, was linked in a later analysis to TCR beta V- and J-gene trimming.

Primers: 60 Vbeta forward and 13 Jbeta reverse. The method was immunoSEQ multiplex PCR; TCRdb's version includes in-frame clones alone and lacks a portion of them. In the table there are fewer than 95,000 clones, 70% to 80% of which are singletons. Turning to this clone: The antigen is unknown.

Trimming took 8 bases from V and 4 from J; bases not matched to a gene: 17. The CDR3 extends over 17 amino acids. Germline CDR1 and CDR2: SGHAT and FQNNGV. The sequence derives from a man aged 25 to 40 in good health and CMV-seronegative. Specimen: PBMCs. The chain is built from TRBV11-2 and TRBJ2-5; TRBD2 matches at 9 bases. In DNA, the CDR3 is TGTGCCAGCGACCACGGCTTGCAGCGGGGGGTTGGAGAGACCCAGTACTTC. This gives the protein CASDHGLQRGVGETQYF.